A selection of T cell receptor beta chains follows, all from one sample in a study of graft-versus-host responses after intestinal transplantation. No antigens are known for them. Only in-frame clones appear in the TCRdb table, and some are missing; sequencing was by immunoSEQ multiplex PCR. There are about 59,000 clones in the sample; approximately 94% occur only once, and 0.38% lies in the top ten. This sample comprised unstimulated CD4+ T cells sorted from spleen or lymph node cells, obtained before transplant. The receptors were gathered from a human donor who was the organ donor for an intestinal transplant. Each CDR3 is given with its conserved first and last residue. The D gene is left open where the match is weak. Part of the rows lack a size; the others show once, few, many or a class for expanded clones.

D	V	J	size	DNA	CDR3
TRBD1	TRBV4-3	TRBJ2-7	NA	TGCGCCAGCAGCCAAGATCTAGACAGGGGGTTCTACGAGCAGTACTTC	CASSQDLDRGFYEQYF
TRBD1	TRBV5-1	TRBJ1-1	NA	TGCGCCAGCAGCATGGGACAGGAGAACACTGAAGCTTTCTTT	CASSMGQENTEAFF
NA	TRBV18	TRBJ1-1	NA	TGTGCCAGCTCACGGGGAGGCGGCACTGAAGCTTTCTTT	CASSRGGGTEAFF
NA	TRBV7-2	TRBJ1-5	NA	TGTGCCAGCAGCTTAGCGGCTCGGGGCGGCAATCAGCCCCAGCATTTT	CASSLAARGGNQPQHF
TRBD1	TRBV5-4	TRBJ1-2	NA	TGTGCCAGCAGCCGGGGCCGGGACAGGGGAATAGGCTACACCTTC	CASSRGRDRGIGYTF
NA	TRBV21-1	TRBJ2-7	NA	TGTGCCAGCACCCCAGAGGAGCAGTACTTC	CASTPEEQYF
TRBD1	TRBV5-1	TRBJ1-1	NA	TGCGCCAGCAGCTTGCGCCAGGGGGACACTGAAGCTTTCTTT	CASSLRQGDTEAFF
TRBD2	TRBV30	TRBJ2-7	once	TGTGCCTGGAGTGTAATCCTAGCGGGGGGTAACGAGCAGTACTTC	CAWSVILAGGNEQYF
TRBD2	TRBV7-2	TRBJ2-2	NA	TGTGCCAGCAGCTCCAGCATCCTTAGCGGGTCCGGGGAGCTGTTTTTT	CASSSSILSGSGELFF
NA	TRBV29-1	TRBJ2-3	NA	TGCAGCGTTGACTATGGCACAGATACGCAGTATTTT	CSVDYGTDTQYF
NA	TRBV6-4	TRBJ1-1	NA	TGTGCCAGCAGTGACTCGTACAGATCCACTGAAGCTTTCTTT	CASSDSYRSTEAFF
TRBD1	TRBV7-3	TRBJ2-2	NA	TGTGCCAGCAGCGAACGGGACAGGGAGTACACCGGGGAGCTGTTTTTT	CASSERDREYTGELFF
TRBD1	TRBV10-3	TRBJ1-2	NA	TGTGCCATCAGTGAGCGGGACAGGGGACCCTATGGCTACACCTTC	CAISERDRGPYGYTF
TRBD1	TRBV27	TRBJ2-2	NA	TGTGCCAGTAAACTGACAGGGGGAACCGGGGAGCTGTTTTTT	CASKLTGGTGELFF
TRBD1	TRBV25-1	TRBJ1-2	once	TGTGCCAGCCGGCTGACAGGGGAGGTTGGCTACACCTTC	CASRLTGEVGYTF
TRBD2	TRBV30	TRBJ2-7	NA	TGTGCCTGGAGTGTTGGACTAGTAGGGGAGCAGTACTTC	CAWSVGLVGEQYF
NA	TRBV7-9	TRBJ1-4	NA	TGTGCCAGCAGCTTAGCGCATGGGATCGGGGGTGAAAAACTGTTTTTT	CASSLAHGIGGEKLFF
TRBD1	TRBV19	TRBJ1-1	NA	TGTGCCAGTAGTACGAACACCGGGACAGGGGGTAACACTGAAGCTTTCTTT	CASSTNTGTGGNTEAFF
NA	TRBV5-1	TRBJ2-5	once	TGCGCCAGCAGCTACCTGGGGGAGATCGGAGAGACCCAGTACTTC	CASSYLGEIGETQYF
NA	TRBV7-8	TRBJ1-1	NA	TGTGCCAGCAGCCGGAGGGGGGGATTCGCCGTGAACACTGAAGCTTTCTTT	CASSRRGGFAVNTEAFF
TRBD2	TRBV7-9	TRBJ2-2	NA	TGTGCCAGCAGCATTGGACTAGCGGGGGGGCTTCTCGGGGAGCTGTTTTTT	CASSIGLAGGLLGELFF
NA	TRBV6-6	TRBJ2-5	NA	TGTGCCAGCAGTTTACAGGGTAGTAAAGAGACCCAGTACTTC	CASSLQGSKETQYF
NA	TRBV21-1	TRBJ2-5	NA	TGTGCCAGCGCGGGGGGCGAAGGGACCCAGTACTTC	CASAGGEGTQYF
NA	TRBV7-3	TRBJ2-1	NA	TGTGCCAGCAGCTTATATGGGTTTTTGGGTTCTGAGCAGTTCTTC	CASSLYGFLGSEQFF
NA	TRBV29-1	TRBJ1-5	NA	TGCAGCGTTGCGCGGACAGACGGGGGGCCCCAGCATTTT	CSVARTDGGPQHF
NA	TRBV28	TRBJ2-7	NA	TGTGCCAGCAGTTTATATAAGGGGGCGGGGTCCTACGAGCAGTACTTC	CASSLYKGAGSYEQYF
NA	TRBV4-3	TRBJ1-1	NA	TGCGCCAGCAGCCAAGCGGTTGGGGGGAACACTGAAGCTTTCTTT	CASSQAVGGNTEAFF
NA	TRBV5-4	TRBJ2-7	NA	TGTGCCAGCAGCTTAGGGGGTCCCTCGGGAGAGCAGTACTTC	CASSLGGPSGEQYF
TRBD1	TRBV4-2	TRBJ1-6	NA	TGTGCCAGCAGCCAAGATCACGGGCAGGGGGCTTGGGATAGTTCACCCCTCCACTTT	CASSQDHGQGAWDSSPLHF
TRBD2	TRBV6-4	TRBJ2-5	once	TGTGCCAGCAGTACCCTATCGGGCCGCTCGTGGGAGGGTAAAGAGACCCAGTACTTC	CASSTLSGRSWEGKETQYF
NA	TRBV7-9	TRBJ1-3	NA	TGTGCCAGCAGCTTAGTCCTGATAAACTCTGGAAACACCATATATTTT	CASSLVLINSGNTIYF
NA	TRBV6-5	TRBJ1-1	NA	TGTGCCAGCGGCGACGGGCCTCGGGCTTTCTTT	CASGDGPRAFF
NA	TRBV7-3	TRBJ2-1	NA	TGCGCCAGCAGCAGGGGATCTTCCTACAATGAGCAGTTCTTC	CASSRGSSYNEQFF
TRBD1	TRBV5-6	TRBJ2-3	NA	TGTGCCAGCAGCTTGACAGGGGGCAGGGCAGATACGCAGTATTTT	CASSLTGGRADTQYF
NA	TRBV6-5	TRBJ2-7	NA	TGTGCCAGCAGTTACTTCCAAGTTCGGGCCCACGAGCAGTACTTC	CASSYFQVRAHEQYF
NA	TRBV19	TRBJ2-7	once	TGTGCCAGTAGTATCGAGGGCAGCTACGAGCAGTACTTC	CASSIEGSYEQYF
NA	TRBV7-3	TRBJ2-1	NA	TGTGCCAGCAGCTTAGCAGGGGTCTCCTACAATGAGCAGTTCTTC	CASSLAGVSYNEQFF
NA	TRBV19	TRBJ1-6	once	TGTGCCAGTAGTATAGGGGGGCCCTCTTCACCCCTCCACTTT	CASSIGGPSSPLHF
TRBD2	TRBV5-5	TRBJ2-3	NA	TGTGCCAGCAGCGTCCAGCGGGGGACCACAGATACGCAGTATTTT	CASSVQRGTTDTQYF
TRBD1	TRBV29-1	TRBJ2-1	NA	TGCAGCGTTAGGACAGGGGGCTACAATGAGCAGTTCTTC	CSVRTGGYNEQFF
NA	TRBV4-1	TRBJ1-2	NA	TGCGCCAGCAGCCAGGAGGGACTGCGCGGCTACACCTTC	CASSQEGLRGYTF
TRBD2	TRBV5-4	TRBJ2-5	NA	TGTGCCAGCAGCCCGACGGGGGGAGGAGAGACCCAGTACTTC	CASSPTGGGETQYF
TRBD2	TRBV9	TRBJ2-3	NA	TGTGCCAGCAGCGTAGGTCTAGCGGGGGCCACTAGCACAGATACGCAGTATTTT	CASSVGLAGATSTDTQYF
NA	TRBV7-2	TRBJ1-5	NA	TGTGCCAGCAGCTATGACAGGCTCAATCAGCCCCAGCATTTT	CASSYDRLNQPQHF
NA	TRBV7-6	TRBJ1-1	NA	TGTGCCAGCAGCTTATCCTATATCAGCACTGAAGCTTTCTTT	CASSLSYISTEAFF
NA	TRBV6-1	TRBJ2-7	NA	TGTGCCAGCAGGCAGGCGACGGCCCGCTCCTACGAGCAGTACTTC	CASRQATARSYEQYF
NA	TRBV19	TRBJ2-2	NA	TGTGCCAGTAGCTTATGGGAGTCCGGGGAGCTGTTTTTT	CASSLWESGELFF
NA	TRBV10-3	TRBJ2-2	NA	TGTGCCATCAGTGAGTCGGCGGGACTCATTAACACCGGGGAGCTGTTTTTT	CAISESAGLINTGELFF